Listed below are T cell receptor beta chains from one sample, sequenced in a study of blood T cell repertoires in COVID-19. Data came from immunoSEQ multiplex PCR; TCRdb stores just in-frame clones and leaves some out. The sample lists over 60,000 clones; about 88% were seen once. Sequenced input: peripheral blood. These TCRs come from a man in his 70s with active or convalescent COVID-19. Both conserved end residues are part of each CDR3. D genes are given only for firm matches. Expanded clones are given a class, and other clones once, few, many or no size at all.

d_call,v_call,j_call,clone_size,cdr3_nt,cdr3_aa
TRBD2,TRBV5-8,TRBJ2-5,few,TGTGCCAGCAGCCTCGCACGCAGCCTCCTCCTAGCGGAGCAAGAGACCCAGTACTTC,CASSLARSLLLAEQETQYF
TRBD2,TRBV4-1,TRBJ2-3,few,TGCGCCAGCAGCCAAGATCCCGCTAGCGGGGGCACAGATACGCAGTATTTT,CASSQDPASGGTDTQYF
NA,TRBV28,TRBJ1-1,NA,TGTGCCAGCCCTCCCCGGGGGGCAGCGCACAGCATGAACACTGAAGCTTTCTTT,CASPPRGAAHSMNTEAFF
NA,TRBV27,TRBJ1-1,once,TGTGCCAGCAGTCTGAATGGGGGGATGACTGAAGCTTTCTTT,CASSLNGGMTEAFF
TRBD1,TRBV6-5,TRBJ1-3,NA,TGTGCCAGCAAACCGGACAGGGGGAGAAACACCATATATTTT,CASKPDRGRNTIYF
NA,TRBV29-1,TRBJ2-3,once,TGCAGCGTTGGTCCAGATAGCACAGATACGCAGTATTTT,CSVGPDSTDTQYF
TRBD1,TRBV5-1,TRBJ2-3,NA,TGCGCCAGCAGCTTGGAAGGGACAGGGAGCACAGATACGCAGTATTTT,CASSLEGTGSTDTQYF
TRBD2,TRBV5-4,TRBJ2-7,once,TGTGCCAGCAGCGAGGGTAGCGGGAGCTATAACGAGCAGTACTTC,CASSEGSGSYNEQYF
TRBD2,TRBV28,TRBJ2-3,few,TGTGCCAAGGTGCTAGCGGGAGGGCCAAGCACAGATACGCAGTATTTT,CAKVLAGGPSTDTQYF
TRBD2,TRBV5-4,TRBJ2-7,once,TGTGCCAGCAGCTTTGAGAGGGGCGGGGGATCCTACGAGCAGTACTTC,CASSFERGGGSYEQYF
NA,TRBV20-1,TRBJ2-4,once,TGCAGTGCTAGTTACAGTATAAACATTCAGTACTTC,CSASYSINIQYF
TRBD1,TRBV11-2,TRBJ1-1,NA,TGTGCCAGCAGCCTGGACAGGTACACTGAAGCTTTCTTT,CASSLDRYTEAFF
NA,TRBV21-1,TRBJ1-3,NA,TGTGCCAGCAGTCCCAGGGGAACTGGAAACACCATATATTTT,CASSPRGTGNTIYF
NA,TRBV19,TRBJ1-3,NA,TGTGCCAGTAGTCAAAACGGGGACTCTGGAAACACCATATATTTT,CASSQNGDSGNTIYF
NA,TRBV11-2,TRBJ2-3,NA,TGTGCCAGCAGCTTAAGGCCAGCGGGTGTCACAGATACGCAGTATTTT,CASSLRPAGVTDTQYF
TRBD1,TRBV5-1,TRBJ2-2,NA,TGCGCCAGCAGTAGACAGGGGAACACCGGGGAGCTGTTTTTT,CASSRQGNTGELFF
NA,TRBV6-5,TRBJ1-2,NA,TGTGCCAGCAGGCCGGGGGTAGGCTATGGCTACACCTTC,CASRPGVGYGYTF
NA,TRBV4-1,TRBJ1-3,NA,TGCGCCAGCAGCCCCGTAGGGGTCGGAAACACCATATATTTT,CASSPVGVGNTIYF
TRBD2,TRBV5-1,TRBJ2-1,NA,TGCGCCAGCAGCATATACGCGGGAGTGAATGAGCAGTTCTTC,CASSIYAGVNEQFF
NA,TRBV4-1,TRBJ1-2,NA,TGCGCCAGCAGCCAAGATGTGGAAGGGACAATCTATGGCTACACCTTC,CASSQDVEGTIYGYTF
NA,TRBV28,TRBJ2-7,NA,TGTGCCAGCAGCGGTTATGTTGGGCAGGCTCGCGAGCAGTACTTC,CASSGYVGQAREQYF
NA,TRBV6-6,TRBJ2-7,once,TGTGCCAGCAGTTACCCCAGTGGCAGAACCTTATACGAGCAGTACTTC,CASSYPSGRTLYEQYF
NA,TRBV10-2,TRBJ1-3,NA,TGCGCCAGCAGTGTTGGGGGGGCTGGAAACACCATATATTTT,CASSVGGAGNTIYF
NA,TRBV5-6,TRBJ2-7,NA,TGTGCCAGCAGCGCTTACTCCGAGCAGTACTTC,CASSAYSEQYF
NA,TRBV6-5,TRBJ1-1,few,TGTGCCAGCAGACTACGAGAAAGTAACACTGAAGCTTTCTTT,CASRLRESNTEAFF
TRBD1,TRBV23-1,TRBJ1-1,NA,TGCGCCAGCAGTCAATCGAGGACAGGGGGCCGCATGAACACTGAAGCTTTCTTT,CASSQSRTGGRMNTEAFF
TRBD2,TRBV11-2,TRBJ2-2,NA,TGTGCCAGCAGCTTAGTAGCGGGGCCGAACACCGGGGAGCTGTTTTTT,CASSLVAGPNTGELFF
NA,TRBV7-8,TRBJ1-1,NA,TGTGCCAGCAGCCAGCAGGACATATCGGTAACTACTGAAGCTTTCTTT,CASSQQDISVTTEAFF
TRBD2,TRBV2,TRBJ2-3,few,TGTGCCAGCTCCCTAGCGGGGGGTACAGATACGCAGTATTTT,CASSLAGGTDTQYF
NA,TRBV2,TRBJ2-3,NA,TGTGCCAGCAACCCTGAAGGGGTCGGCACAGATACGCAGTATTTT,CASNPEGVGTDTQYF
NA,TRBV5-1,TRBJ2-5,NA,TGCGCCTCCAGGGTTGAAGAGACCCAGTACTTC,CASRVEETQYF
NA,TRBV6-2/TRBV6-3,TRBJ2-1,NA,TGTGCCAGCAGTTACTCGCGCCCCCTCTCCTACAATGAGCAGTTCTTC,CASSYSRPLSYNEQFF
TRBD1,TRBV2,TRBJ1-5,NA,TGTGCCAGCAGTGAAGGGGACAGGCCCGGAAATCAGCCCCAGCATTTT,CASSEGDRPGNQPQHF
NA,TRBV18,TRBJ2-5,NA,TGTGCCAGCTCCTACGAAGAGACCCAGTACTTC,CASSYEETQYF
NA,TRBV30,TRBJ2-7,NA,NA,CAWGRGTSRYF
NA,TRBV19,TRBJ2-6,NA,TGTGCCAGTAGAACGACAGGGAGGGGGGCCAACGTCCTGACTTTC,CASRTTGRGANVLTF
TRBD1,TRBV2,TRBJ1-1,NA,TGTGCCAGCAGTAGGACAGGGGGTAACACTGAAGCTTTCTTT,CASSRTGGNTEAFF
NA,TRBV7-9,TRBJ2-7,NA,TGTGCCAGCAGCTTCCATTCGGGGGGCCAAGGCGAGCAGTACTTC,CASSFHSGGQGEQYF
TRBD1,TRBV15,TRBJ1-3,few,TGTGCCACCAGCAGTTGGGGGACAGCAAACACCATATATTTT,CATSSWGTANTIYF
TRBD1,TRBV11-2,TRBJ1-5,NA,TGTGCCAGCAGCTCCGGGACAGGTCGAAGCAATCAGCCCCAGCATTTT,CASSSGTGRSNQPQHF
NA,TRBV11-2,TRBJ1-5,NA,TGTGCCAGCAGCTTTTCAGACAATCAGCCCCAGCATTTT,CASSFSDNQPQHF
NA,TRBV19,TRBJ2-2,NA,TGTGCCAGTAGTGAGGTGGTCGGGGAGCTGTTTTTT,CASSEVVGELFF
NA,TRBV7-8,TRBJ2-2,NA,TGTGCCAGCAGCTTAGGTGCGACTAGTTCCACCGGGGAGCTGTTTTTT,CASSLGATSSTGELFF